This T cell receptor (beta chain) derives from a study of cytomegalovirus exposure and HLA in healthy donors. Findings and limits, study-wide: There were three CMV-associated chains whose specificity for CMV antigens was confirmed in vitro. A highly shared variant cluster was judged a likely technical artifact.

Regarding this clone: What it binds is not known.

Primers: 60 Vbeta forward and 13 Jbeta reverse. The method was immunoSEQ multiplex PCR; TCRdb's version includes in-frame clones alone and lacks a portion of them. The sample records about 150,000 clones, roughly 78% being singletons. These donors counted as nominally healthy when sampled, but unrecorded immune exposures were likely. The sequence was obtained from a woman between 45 and 60 years old in good health and CMV-seropositive. Sequencing input: PBMCs.

The CDR3 region is CASSGRRVRADQPQHF. The CDR3 DNA sequence: TGTGCCAGCAGCGGTCGCAGGGTTCGGGCCGATCAGCCCCAGCATTTT. J is TRBJ1-5 and V is TRBV11-2, with D perhaps matching TRBD1 (5 bases). V was clipped by 5 bases and J by 5 bases, with 19 bases between them. Germline V lookup: CDR1 SGHAT, CDR2 FQNNGV. This CDR3 spans 16 amino acids.